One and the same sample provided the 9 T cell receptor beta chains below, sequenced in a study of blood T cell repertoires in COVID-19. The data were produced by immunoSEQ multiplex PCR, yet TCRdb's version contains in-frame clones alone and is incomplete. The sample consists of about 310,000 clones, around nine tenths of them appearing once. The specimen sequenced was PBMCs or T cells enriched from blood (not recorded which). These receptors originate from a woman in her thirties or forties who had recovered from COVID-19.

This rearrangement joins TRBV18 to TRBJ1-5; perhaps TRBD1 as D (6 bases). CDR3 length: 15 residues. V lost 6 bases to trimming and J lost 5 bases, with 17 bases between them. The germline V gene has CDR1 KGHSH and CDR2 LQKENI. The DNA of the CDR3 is TGTGCCAGCTCCCCGACAGGTGACGGTTATCAGCCCCAGCATTTT. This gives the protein CASSPTGDGYQPQHF.

In nucleotides, the CDR3 is TGTGCCAGCAGCCAAACTAGGGTACTCGGAAACACCATATATTTT. Translation: CASSQTRVLGNTIYF. The V and J genes are TRBV9 and TRBJ1-3; no clear D gene. The CDR3 has 15 amino acids. Germline V lookup: CDR1 SGDLS, CDR2 YYNGEE. The V end was cut by 4 bases, the J end by 4 bases, with 15 bases between.

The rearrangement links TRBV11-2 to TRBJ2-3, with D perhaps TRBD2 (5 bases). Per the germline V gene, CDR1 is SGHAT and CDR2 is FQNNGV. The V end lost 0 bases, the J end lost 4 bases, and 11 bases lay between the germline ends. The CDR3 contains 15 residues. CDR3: CASSLEYTEADTQYF. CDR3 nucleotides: TGTGCCAGCAGCTTAGAGTACACGGAGGCAGATACGCAGTATTTT.

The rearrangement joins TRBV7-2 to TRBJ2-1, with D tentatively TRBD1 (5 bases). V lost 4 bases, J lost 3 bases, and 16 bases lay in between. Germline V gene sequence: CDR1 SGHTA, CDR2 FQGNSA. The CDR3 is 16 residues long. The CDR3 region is CASSSLGAKNYNEQFF. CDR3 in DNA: TGTGCCAGCAGCTCCCTTGGGGCTAAGAACTACAATGAGCAGTTCTTC.

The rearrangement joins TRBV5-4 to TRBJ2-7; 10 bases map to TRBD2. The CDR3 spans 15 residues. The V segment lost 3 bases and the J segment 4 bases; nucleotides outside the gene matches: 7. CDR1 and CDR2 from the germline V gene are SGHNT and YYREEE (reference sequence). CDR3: CASSSGLAAPYEQYF. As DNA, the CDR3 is TGTGCCAGCAGCTCAGGACTAGCGGCCCCATACGAGCAGTACTTC. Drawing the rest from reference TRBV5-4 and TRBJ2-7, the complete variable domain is ETGVTQSPTHLIKTRGQQVTLRCSSQSGHNTVSWYQQALGQGPQFIFQYYREEENGRGNFPPRFSGLQFPNYSSELNVNALELDDSALYLCASSSGLAAPYEQYFGPGTRLTVT.

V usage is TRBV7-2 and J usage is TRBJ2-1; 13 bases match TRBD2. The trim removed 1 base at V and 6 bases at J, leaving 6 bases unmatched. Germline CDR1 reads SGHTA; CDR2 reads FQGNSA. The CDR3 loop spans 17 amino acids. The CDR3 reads CASSLGAGTSGINEQFF. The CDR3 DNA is TGTGCCAGCAGCTTAGGAGCCGGGACTAGCGGGATCAATGAGCAGTTCTTC.

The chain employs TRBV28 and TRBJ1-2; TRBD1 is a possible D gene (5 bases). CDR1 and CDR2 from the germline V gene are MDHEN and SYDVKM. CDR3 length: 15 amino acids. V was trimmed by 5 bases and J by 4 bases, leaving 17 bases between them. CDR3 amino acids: CASSERSTGLYGYTF. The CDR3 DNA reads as TGTGCCAGCAGTGAAAGGTCAACAGGCCTCTATGGCTACACCTTC.

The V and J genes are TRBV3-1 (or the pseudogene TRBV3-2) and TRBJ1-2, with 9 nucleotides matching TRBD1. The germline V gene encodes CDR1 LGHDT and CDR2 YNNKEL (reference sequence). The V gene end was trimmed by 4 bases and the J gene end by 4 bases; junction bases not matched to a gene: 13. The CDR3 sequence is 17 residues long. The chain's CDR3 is CASSPETGGWSGYGYTF. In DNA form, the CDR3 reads TGTGCCAGCAGCCCCGAGACAGGGGGATGGTCCGGCTATGGCTACACCTTC.

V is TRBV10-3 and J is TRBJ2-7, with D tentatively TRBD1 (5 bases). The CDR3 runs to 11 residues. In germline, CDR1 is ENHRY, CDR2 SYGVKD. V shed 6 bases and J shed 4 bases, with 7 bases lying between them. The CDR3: CAIRQAYEQYF. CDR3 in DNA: TGTGCCATCAGACAGGCATACGAGCAGTACTTC.